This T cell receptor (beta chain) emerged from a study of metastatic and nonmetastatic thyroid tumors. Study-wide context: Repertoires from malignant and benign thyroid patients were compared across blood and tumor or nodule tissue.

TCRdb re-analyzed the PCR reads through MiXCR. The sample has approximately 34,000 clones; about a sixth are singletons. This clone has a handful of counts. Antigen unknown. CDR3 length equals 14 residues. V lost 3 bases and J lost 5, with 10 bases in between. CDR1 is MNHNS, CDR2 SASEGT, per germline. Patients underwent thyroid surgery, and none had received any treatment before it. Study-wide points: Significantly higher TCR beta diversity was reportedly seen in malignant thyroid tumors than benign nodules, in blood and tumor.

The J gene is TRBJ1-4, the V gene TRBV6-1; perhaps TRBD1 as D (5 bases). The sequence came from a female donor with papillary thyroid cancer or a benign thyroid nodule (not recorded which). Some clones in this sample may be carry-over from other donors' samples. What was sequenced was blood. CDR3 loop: CASSEGQVNEKLFF. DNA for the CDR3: TGTGCCAGCAGTGAGGGGCAGGTGAATGAAAAACTGTTTTTT.